This T cell receptor beta chain was sequenced in a study of blood T cell repertoires in COVID-19 (dated by TCRdb to the early 2020s). Looking at the study overall: Samples from collaborators originated in the United States, Italy and Spain and spanned both the acute and convalescent phases of COVID-19. The material from the prospective study consisted of cDNA or gDNA derived from T cells, B-cell-depleted T cells, or PBMCs. The dataset comprised deeply sampled blood TCRbeta repertoires from subjects exposed to, actively infected with, or recovered from COVID-19. The repertoires were released in a freely available public database intended as a resource for research on the immune response to SARS-CoV-2. The samples were drawn from the first 160 participants of the ongoing ImmuneRACE study and from 950 to 1,500 subjects provided by 6 global collaborators. Nearly every sample came with metadata listing a de-identified subject ID, COVID-19 status, age in years and sex. Where available, HLA class I and class II types were obtained from metadata supplied by the sample provider rather than from assay-based typing.

Per the germline V gene, SGHRS is the CDR1 and YFSETQ is the CDR2. From its cysteine to its phenylalanine, the CDR3 spans 14 amino acids. Just CDR3 DNA is preserved here, 42 bases in frame from base 1. V is pruned by 4 bases and J by 3 bases, leaving 2 bases of the junction without a gene match. The full study reports these points: How much clinical and demographic metadata was included differed by source and by participant, and the metadata was provided uncurated.

This clone was found once. Its recognized antigen is unknown. One base away there is no much larger clone; base qualities are not given. The collaborating institutions used their own protocols to collect whole blood in K2EDTA tubes. For TCRbeta analysis, collaborators shipped samples in one of three forms: frozen whole blood, isolated PBMCs, or DNA extracted from either of those sample types. TCRbeta CDR3 regions were amplified from genomic DNA using the immunoSEQ Assay, a bias-controlled multiplex PCR. Per the original workflow: The number of nucleated cells in each sample was estimated from the amplification of reference gene primers within the assay. To quantify the absolute abundance of each unique TCRbeta CDR3 rearrangement, sequence reads were collapsed and filtered. For each sample, productive Simpson clonality was calculated as the square root of Simpson's diversity index across productive rearrangements. Here the immuneACCESS table is served through TCRdb, limited to in-frame sequences with V and J called. Missing clones are a known gap in these copies; in checked studies unresolved V genes cover under half, and the rest lacks a known reason. V and J calls and clone size are those listed in that table; D and trimming were worked out from the DNA. The sample table contains around 200,000 clones; only one count was recorded for about nine tenths of them. The top ten clonotypes cover 1.5% to 2% of the sample.

This chain is built from TRBV5-1 and TRBJ2-1, and 9 junctional nucleotides match TRBD1. This receptor was identified in a man aged 18 to 29 with active or convalescent COVID-19. The sequenced sample consisted of peripheral blood. Here is the DNA: TGCGCCAGCAGCGAGGGACAGGGCTACAATGAGCAGTTCTTC. The resulting protein is CASSEGQGYNEQFF.